The source of this T cell receptor (beta chain) is a study of cytomegalovirus exposure and HLA in healthy donors. From germline, CDR1 is SGHRS and CDR2 YFSETQ. The CDR3 is made up of 16 amino acids. J gave up 4 bases and V 2 bases, and 10 bases lay outside the gene matches. TCRdb's table, derived via immunoSEQ multiplex PCR, lists solely in-frame clones and lacks some. The top ten clones hold roughly 2.5% of a sample with approximately 180,000 clones, approximately 86% of them seen once. This chain links TRBV5-1 with TRBJ2-3; TRBD2 agrees at 7 bases. Sequenced material: PBMCs. This TCR was recovered from a man aged 18-30 years in good health and CMV-seropositive. The CDR3 DNA reads as TGCGCCAGCAGCTTAGCAAGGGGAAGCGGGGCAGATACGCAGTATTTT. Protein: CASSLARGSGADTQYF.